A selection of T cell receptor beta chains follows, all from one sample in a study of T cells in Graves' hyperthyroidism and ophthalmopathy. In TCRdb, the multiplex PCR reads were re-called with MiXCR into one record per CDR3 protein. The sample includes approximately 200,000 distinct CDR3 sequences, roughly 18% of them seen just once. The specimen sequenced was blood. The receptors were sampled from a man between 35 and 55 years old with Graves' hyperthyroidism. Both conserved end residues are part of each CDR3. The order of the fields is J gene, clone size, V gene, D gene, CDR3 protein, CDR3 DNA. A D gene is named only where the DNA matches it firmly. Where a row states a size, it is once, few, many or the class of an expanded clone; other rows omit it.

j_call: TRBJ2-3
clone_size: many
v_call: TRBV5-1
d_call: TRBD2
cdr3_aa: CASSQRTSGSTDTQYF
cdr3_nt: TGCGCCAGCAGCCAACGGACTAGCGGGAGCACAGATACGCAGTATTTT

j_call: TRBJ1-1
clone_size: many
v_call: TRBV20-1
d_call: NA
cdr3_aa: CSAGRFTAEAFF
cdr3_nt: TGCAGTGCCGGACGGTTCACAGCTGAAGCTTTCTTT

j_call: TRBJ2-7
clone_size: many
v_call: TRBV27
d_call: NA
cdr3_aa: CASSSLRVREQYF
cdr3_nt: TGTGCCAGCAGTTCGCTTAGGGTTCGCGAGCAGTACTTC

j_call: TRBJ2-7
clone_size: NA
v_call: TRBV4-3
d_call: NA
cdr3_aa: CASSQEGQGREQYF
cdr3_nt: TGCGCCAGCAGCCAAGAGGGGCAGGGCAGGGAGCAGTACTTC

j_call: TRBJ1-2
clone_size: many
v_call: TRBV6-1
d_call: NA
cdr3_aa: CASSETAGVAYGYTF
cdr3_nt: TGTGCCAGCAGTGAAACGGCAGGGGTTGCCTATGGCTACACCTTC

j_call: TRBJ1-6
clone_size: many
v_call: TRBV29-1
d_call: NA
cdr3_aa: CSARSSYNSPLHF
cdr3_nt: TGCAGTGCTAGGAGCTCCTATAATTCACCCCTCCACTTT

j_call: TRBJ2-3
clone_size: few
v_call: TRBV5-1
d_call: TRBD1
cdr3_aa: CASSRTGGETDTQYF
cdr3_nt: TGCGCCAGCAGCCGAACAGGGGGTGAGACAGATACGCAGTATTTT

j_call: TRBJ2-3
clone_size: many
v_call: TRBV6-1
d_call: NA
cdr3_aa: CASKRAGATTDTQYF
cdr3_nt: TGTGCCAGTAAAAGGGCAGGGGCGACCACAGATACGCAGTATTTT

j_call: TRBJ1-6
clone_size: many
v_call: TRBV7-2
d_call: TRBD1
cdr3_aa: CASSSRQGAGSPLHF
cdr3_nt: TGTGCCAGCAGCTCTAGACAGGGGGCCGGTTCACCCCTCCACTTT

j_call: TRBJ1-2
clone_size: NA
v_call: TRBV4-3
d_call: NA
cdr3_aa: CASSHPNDRRGYTF
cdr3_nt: TGCGCCAGCAGCCACCCTAATGACAGGAGAGGCTACACCTTC

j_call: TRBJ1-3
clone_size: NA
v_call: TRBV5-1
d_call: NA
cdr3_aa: CASSSGTTSSGNTIYF
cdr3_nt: TGCGCCAGCAGCTCCGGGACAACGAGCTCTGGAAACACCATATATTTT

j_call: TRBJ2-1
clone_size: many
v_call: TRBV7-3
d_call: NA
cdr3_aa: CASSFGSNSEQFF
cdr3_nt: TGTGCCAGCAGCTTCGGCTCTAACAGTGAGCAGTTCTTC

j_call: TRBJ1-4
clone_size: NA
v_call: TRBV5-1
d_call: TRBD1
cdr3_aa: CASSSGQGQNEKLFF
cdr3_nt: TGCGCCAGCAGCTCCGGACAGGGACAAAATGAAAAACTGTTTTTT

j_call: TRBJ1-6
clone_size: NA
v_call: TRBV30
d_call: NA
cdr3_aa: CAWSWGGRSPLHF
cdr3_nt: TGTGCCTGGAGCTGGGGTGGGCGCTCACCCCTCCACTTT

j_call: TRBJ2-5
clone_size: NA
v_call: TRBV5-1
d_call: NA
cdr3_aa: CASSLAVGNQETQYF
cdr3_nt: TGCGCCAGCAGCTTGGCCGTGGGAAACCAAGAGACCCAGTACTTC

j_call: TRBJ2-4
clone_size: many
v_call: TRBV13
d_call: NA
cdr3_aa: CASSLSHSVNIQYF
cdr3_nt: TGTGCCAGCAGCTTATCCCACAGTGTAAACATTCAGTACTTC

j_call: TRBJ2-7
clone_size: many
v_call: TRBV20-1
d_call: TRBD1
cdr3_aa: CSARDTGTGPYEQYF
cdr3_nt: TGCAGTGCTAGAGACACCGGGACAGGGCCCTACGAGCAGTACTTC

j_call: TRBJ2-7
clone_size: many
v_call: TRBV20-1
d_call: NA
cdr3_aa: CSAKTGTSSYEQYF
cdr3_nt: TGCAGTGCAAAAACCGGGACATCATCCTACGAGCAGTACTTC

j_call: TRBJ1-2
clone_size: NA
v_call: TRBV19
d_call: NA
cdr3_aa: CASSIAQVNYGYTF
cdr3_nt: TGTGCCAGTAGTATAGCCCAGGTGAACTATGGCTACACCTTC

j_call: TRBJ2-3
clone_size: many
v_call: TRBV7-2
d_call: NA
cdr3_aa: CASSRRVADTQYF
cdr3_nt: TGTGCCAGCAGCCGCCGCGTGGCAGATACGCAGTATTTT

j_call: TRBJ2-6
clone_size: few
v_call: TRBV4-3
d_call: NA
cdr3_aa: CASSQDTGRGANVLTF
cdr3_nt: TGCGCCAGCAGCCAAGATACGGGGCGCGGGGCCAACGTCCTGACTTTC

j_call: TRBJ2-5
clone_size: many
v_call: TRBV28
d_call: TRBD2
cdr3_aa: CASSFAGGNQETQYF
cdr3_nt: TGTGCCAGCAGTTTTGCGGGGGGCAATCAAGAGACCCAGTACTTC

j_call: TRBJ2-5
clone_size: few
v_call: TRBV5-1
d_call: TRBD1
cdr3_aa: CASSLTPRDRAQETQYF
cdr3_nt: TGCGCCAGCAGCTTGACCCCGCGGGACAGGGCACAAGAGACCCAGTACTTC

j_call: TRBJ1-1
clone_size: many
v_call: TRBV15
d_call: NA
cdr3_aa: CATSRDRLAEAFF
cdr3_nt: TGTGCCACCAGCAGAGACAGGTTAGCTGAAGCTTTCTTT

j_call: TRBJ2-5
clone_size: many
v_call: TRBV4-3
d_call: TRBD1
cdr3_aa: CASSFDRGETQYF
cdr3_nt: TGCGCCAGCAGCTTTGACAGGGGAGAGACCCAGTACTTC

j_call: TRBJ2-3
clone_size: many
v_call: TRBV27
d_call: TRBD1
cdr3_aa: CASRLTGGASTDTQYF
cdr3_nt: TGTGCCAGCAGGTTAACAGGGGGCGCTAGCACAGATACGCAGTATTTT

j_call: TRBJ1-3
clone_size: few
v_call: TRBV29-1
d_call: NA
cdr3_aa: CSVVTGAGGNTIYF
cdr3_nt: TGCAGCGTTGTTACGGGGGCTGGAGGAAACACCATATATTTT

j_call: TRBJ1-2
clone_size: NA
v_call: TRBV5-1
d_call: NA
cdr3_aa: CASSLDYGEDYGYTF
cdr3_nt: TGCGCCAGCAGCTTGGATTATGGGGAGGACTATGGCTACACCTTC

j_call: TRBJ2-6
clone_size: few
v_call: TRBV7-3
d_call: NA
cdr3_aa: CASSPGLNSEANVLTF
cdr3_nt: TGTGCCAGCAGCCCCGGCCTAAACTCTGAGGCCAACGTCCTGACTTTC

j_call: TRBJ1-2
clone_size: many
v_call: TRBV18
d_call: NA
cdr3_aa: CASSPQEVGFDYGYTF
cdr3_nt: TGTGCCAGCTCACCTCAAGAGGTGGGGTTCGACTATGGCTACACCTTC

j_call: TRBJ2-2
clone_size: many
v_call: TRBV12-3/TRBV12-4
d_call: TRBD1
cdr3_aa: CASSFDRGPSNTGELFF
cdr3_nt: TGTGCCAGCAGTTTCGACAGGGGGCCCTCGAACACCGGGGAGCTGTTTTTT

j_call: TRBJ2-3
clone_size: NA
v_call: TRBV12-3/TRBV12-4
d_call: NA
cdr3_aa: CASSPGGQTDTQYF
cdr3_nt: TGTGCCAGCAGTCCGGGGGGCCAGACAGATACGCAGTATTTT

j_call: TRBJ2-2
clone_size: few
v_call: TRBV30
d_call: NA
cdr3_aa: CAWASEGQLGGELFF
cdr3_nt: TGTGCCTGGGCCTCGGAAGGGCAGCTAGGTGGGGAGCTGTTTTTT

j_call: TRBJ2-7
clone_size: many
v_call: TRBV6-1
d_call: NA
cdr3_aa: CASSRDGSSYEQYF
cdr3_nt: TGTGCCAGCAGCCGGGACGGGAGCTCCTACGAGCAGTACTTC

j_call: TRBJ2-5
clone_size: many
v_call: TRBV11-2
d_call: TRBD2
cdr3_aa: CASSPRAGGPETQYF
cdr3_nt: TGTGCCAGCAGCCCCCGGGCGGGGGGACCGGAGACCCAGTACTTC

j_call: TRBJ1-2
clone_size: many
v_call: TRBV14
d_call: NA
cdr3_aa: CASSERGGVYGYTF
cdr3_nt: TGTGCCAGCAGCGAAAGAGGAGGGGTCTATGGCTACACCTTC

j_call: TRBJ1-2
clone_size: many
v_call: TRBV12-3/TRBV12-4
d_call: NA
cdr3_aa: CASSLAYTYGYTF
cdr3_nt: TGTGCCAGCAGCCTCGCCTACACCTATGGCTACACCTTC

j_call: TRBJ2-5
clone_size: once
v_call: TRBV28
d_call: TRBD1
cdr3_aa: CASSLAGQGANQETQYF
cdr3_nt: TGTGCCAGCAGTTTGGCCGGACAGGGGGCTAACCAAGAGACCCAGTACTTC

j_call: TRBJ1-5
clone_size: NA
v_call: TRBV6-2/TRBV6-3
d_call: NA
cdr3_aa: CASSYPAPNQPQHF
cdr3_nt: TGTGCCAGCAGTTATCCGGCGCCCAATCAGCCCCAGCATTTT

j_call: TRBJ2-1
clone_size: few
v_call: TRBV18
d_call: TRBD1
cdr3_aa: CASSRPGTGGYNEQFF
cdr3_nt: TGTGCCAGCTCACGGCCCGGGACAGGGGGTTACAATGAGCAGTTCTTC

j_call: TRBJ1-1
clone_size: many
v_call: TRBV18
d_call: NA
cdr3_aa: CASSPTQRTNTEAFF
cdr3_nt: TGTGCCAGCTCACCAACGCAGCGGACGAACACTGAAGCTTTCTTT

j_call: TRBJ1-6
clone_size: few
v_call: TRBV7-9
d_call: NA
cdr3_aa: CASSSPGRRINSPLHF
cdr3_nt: TGTGCCAGCAGCTCCCCCGGTAGGAGGATCAATTCACCCCTCCACTTT

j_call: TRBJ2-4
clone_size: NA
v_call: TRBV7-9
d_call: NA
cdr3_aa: CASSPDRGFQYF
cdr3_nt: TGTGCCAGCAGCCCCGATCGGGGGTTTCAGTACTTC

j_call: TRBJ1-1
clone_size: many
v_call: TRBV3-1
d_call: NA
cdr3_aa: CASSIQVNTEAFF
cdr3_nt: TGTGCCAGCAGCATACAGGTGAACACTGAAGCTTTCTTT

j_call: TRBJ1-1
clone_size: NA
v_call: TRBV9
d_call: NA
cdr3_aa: CASSDLARGNTEAFF
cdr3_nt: TGTGCCAGCAGCGATTTGGCCAGGGGGAACACTGAAGCTTTCTTT

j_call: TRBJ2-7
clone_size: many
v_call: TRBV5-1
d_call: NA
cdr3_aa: CASSGRDGNSYEQYF
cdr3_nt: TGCGCCAGCAGCGGCCGGGACGGAAACTCCTACGAGCAGTACTTC

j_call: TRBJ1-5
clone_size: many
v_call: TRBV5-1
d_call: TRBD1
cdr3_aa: CASSLAGSGGQPQHF
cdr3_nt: TGCGCCAGCAGCTTGGCCGGGTCAGGGGGACAGCCCCAGCATTTT

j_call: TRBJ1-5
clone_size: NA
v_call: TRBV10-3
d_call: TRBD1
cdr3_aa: CAISEFPGTANQPQHF
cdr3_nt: TGTGCCATCAGTGAGTTCCCAGGGACAGCAAATCAGCCCCAGCATTTT

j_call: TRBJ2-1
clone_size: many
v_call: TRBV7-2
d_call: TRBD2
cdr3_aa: CASSPGTSGGAIYNEQFF
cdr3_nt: TGTGCCAGCAGCCCAGGGACTAGCGGGGGGGCCATATACAATGAGCAGTTCTTC

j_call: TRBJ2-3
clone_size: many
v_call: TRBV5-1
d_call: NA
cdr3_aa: CASSPEAMIGTDTQYF
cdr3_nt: TGCGCCAGCAGCCCCGAGGCGATGATTGGCACAGATACGCAGTATTTT

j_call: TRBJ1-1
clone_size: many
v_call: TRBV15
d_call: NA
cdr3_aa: CATSSGRRTEAFF
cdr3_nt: TGTGCCACCAGCAGCGGGAGAAGGACTGAAGCTTTCTTT

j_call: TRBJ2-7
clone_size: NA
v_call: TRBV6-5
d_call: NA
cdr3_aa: CASSYDRVDLVIYEQYF
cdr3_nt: TGTGCCAGCAGTTACGATCGGGTAGATCTGGTTATCTACGAGCAGTACTTC

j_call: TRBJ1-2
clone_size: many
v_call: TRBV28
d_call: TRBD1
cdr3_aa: CASSSTLSGTGVYGYTF
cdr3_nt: TGTGCCAGCAGTTCGACCTTATCCGGGACAGGGGTCTATGGCTACACCTTC

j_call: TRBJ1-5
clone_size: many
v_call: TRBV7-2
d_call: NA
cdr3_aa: CASSPGPRQPQHF
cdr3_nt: TGTGCCAGCAGCCCAGGCCCTCGGCAGCCCCAGCATTTT

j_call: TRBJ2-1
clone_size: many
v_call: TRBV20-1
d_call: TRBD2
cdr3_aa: CSGGLAGGLYNEQFF
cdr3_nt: TGCAGTGGCGGACTAGCGGGGGGGCTTTACAATGAGCAGTTCTTC

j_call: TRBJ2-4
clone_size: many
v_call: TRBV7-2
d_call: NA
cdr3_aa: CASSSDRSGDIQYF
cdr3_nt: TGTGCCAGCAGCTCCGACAGGTCCGGGGACATTCAGTACTTC

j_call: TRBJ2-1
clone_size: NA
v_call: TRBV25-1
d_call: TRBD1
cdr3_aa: CASSDNQGAIYNEQFF
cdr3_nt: TGTGCCAGCAGTGATAATCAGGGGGCAATCTACAATGAGCAGTTCTTC

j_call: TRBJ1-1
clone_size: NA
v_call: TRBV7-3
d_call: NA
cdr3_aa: CASSSKSIGRANTEAFF
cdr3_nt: TGTGCCAGCAGCTCGAAATCAATCGGCAGGGCGAACACTGAAGCTTTCTTT

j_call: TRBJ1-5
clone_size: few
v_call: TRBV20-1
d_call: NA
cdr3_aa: CSATARAGPGPQHF
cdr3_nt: TGCAGTGCCACAGCTAGGGCGGGTCCAGGGCCCCAGCATTTT